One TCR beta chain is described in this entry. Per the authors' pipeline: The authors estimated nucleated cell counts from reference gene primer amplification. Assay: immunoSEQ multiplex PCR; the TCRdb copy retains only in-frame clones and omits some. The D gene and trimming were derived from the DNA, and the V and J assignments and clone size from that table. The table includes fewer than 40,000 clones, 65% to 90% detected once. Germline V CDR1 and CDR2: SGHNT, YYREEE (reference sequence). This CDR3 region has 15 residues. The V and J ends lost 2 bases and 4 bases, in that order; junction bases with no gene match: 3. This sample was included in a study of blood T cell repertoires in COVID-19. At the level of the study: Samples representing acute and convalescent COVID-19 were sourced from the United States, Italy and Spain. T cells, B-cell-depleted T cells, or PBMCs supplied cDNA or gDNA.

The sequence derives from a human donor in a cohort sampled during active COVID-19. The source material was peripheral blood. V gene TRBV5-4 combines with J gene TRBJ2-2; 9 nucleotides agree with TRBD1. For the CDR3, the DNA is TGTGCCAGCAGCTTCGGACAGGGGACCACCGGGGAGCTGTTTTTT. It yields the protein CASSFGQGTTGELFF.